This TCR beta chain was obtained from a study of regulatory T cells in long-lasting Graves disease. Study-wide points: Persistent disease exhibited a predilection for TRBV28, TRBJ1-2 and TRBJ2-5.

To make TCR beta libraries, researchers used iRepertoire HTBI primers and Arm-PCR of CDR3 regions. TCRdb used MiXCR to reprocess the multiplex PCR reads, holding one entry per CDR3 protein. The sample records approximately 400,000 distinct CDR3 sequences, around 22% being singletons. Time point described: persistent/refractory GD, antithyroid drugs over 5 years with positive TRAb. PBMC RNA served as the TCR library source. As regards this clonotype: Antigen: not known.

The V gene end was trimmed by 1 base and the J gene end by 5 bases; junction bases not matched to a gene: 5. The CDR3 covers 15 residues. The germline V gene has CDR1 SEHNR and CDR2 FQNEAQ (reference sequence). The receptor was derived from a female donor with Graves disease. The source was peripheral blood mononuclear cells (PBMCs), collected when the disease was refractory, from a patient treated with antithyroid drugs. This chain links TRBV7-9 with TRBJ2-3; 8 nucleotides agree with TRBD2. The CDR3 here is CASSLVAGGKDTQYF. Written as DNA, the CDR3 is TGTGCCAGCAGCTTAGTTGCGGGAGGTAAAGATACGCAGTATTTT.